These 25 T cell receptor beta chains were sequenced from one sample in a study of T cell responses to AZD1222 COVID-19 vaccine. Produced via immunoSEQ multiplex PCR; TCRdb's table is partial and in-frame only. The table lists 140,000 to 150,000 clones, 88% of them singletons, with 5% to 5.5% in the top ten. Sample: peripheral blood, taken 28 days after the second dose of the MenACWY control vaccine. The receptors here all came from an adult who received the MenACWY meningococcal vaccine as a control.

This clone showed up just once. The sample contains more than one DNA sequence encoding this CDR3. Here the CDR3 reads CASSLTGVETQYF. The CDR3 nucleotides read TGTGCCAGCAGTTTAACAGGGGTAGAGACCCAGTACTTC. The chain is built from TRBV12-3 or TRBV12-4 and TRBJ2-5; TRBD1 aligns across 7 bases. The V gene end was trimmed by 2 bases and the J gene end by 4 bases; junction bases not matched to a gene: 1. The CDR3 totals 13 residues.

The chain recombines TRBV7-6 with TRBJ1-5; TRBD1 matches 10 bases. In germline, CDR1 is SGHVS, CDR2 FNYEAQ. J gave up 5 bases and V 3 bases, and 1 base lay outside the gene matches. This CDR3 has 14 amino acids. CDR3 in amino acids: CASSLDRGYQPQHF. The CDR3 DNA follows: TGTGCCAGCAGCTTGGACAGGGGGTATCAGCCCCAGCATTTT. Full variable domain (remainder filled in from reference TRBV7-6 and TRBJ1-5): GAGVSQSPRYKVTKRGQDVALRCDPISGHVSLYWYRQALGQGPEFLTYFNYEAQQDKSGLPNDRFSAERPEGSISTLTIQRTEQRDSAMYRCASSLDRGYQPQHFGDGTRLSIL.

The rearrangement uses TRBV6-5 and TRBJ1-6; unclear D gene. The CDR3 length is 14 residues. Germline CDR1 and CDR2: MNHEY and SVGAGI. The CDR3 loop reads CFRFSRAYNSPLHF. The CDR3, as DNA: TGTTTTAGATTTTCTCGGGCCTATAATTCACCCCTCCACTTT.

The chain uses TRBV10-3 and TRBJ1-2, with 9 bases lining up with TRBD1. The germline V gene has CDR1 ENHRY and CDR2 SYGVKD. CDR3 size: 15 residues. V was pared by 5 bases and J by 8 bases, with 12 bases of the junction left unmatched. CDR3 bases: TGTGCCATCAGTAATCCGGACAGGGGCGGTTTGGGCTACACCTTC. This encodes CAISNPDRGGLGYTF.

The V gene is TRBV27, the J gene TRBJ1-2; 7 bases line up with TRBD1. Germline V gene sequence: CDR1 MNHEY, CDR2 SMNVEV (reference sequence). This CDR3 contains 12 residues. V lost 5 bases and J lost 8; bases outside the gene matches: 5. CDR3: CASSPQGGGYTF. CDR3 sequence (DNA): TGTGCCAGCAGTCCGCAGGGGGGGGGCTACACCTTC.

The gene calls are TRBV19 and TRBJ1-2; TRBD1 might be the D (6 bases). The ends were cut back, 3 bases at V and 6 bases at J, with 11 bases in the middle. CDR3 length equals 13 residues. The germline V gene encodes CDR1 LNHDA and CDR2 SQIVND (reference sequence). This chain's CDR3 is CASSIRGEDGYTF. The CDR3 nucleotides read TGTGCCAGTAGTATCAGGGGCGAAGATGGCTACACCTTC.

The chain employs TRBV4-1 and TRBJ1-2; D perhaps matches TRBD1 (5 bases). The CDR3 runs 14 residues. The germline CDR1 and CDR2 sequences are MGHRA and YSYEKL. Trimming pared 0 bases from V and 8 bases from J, leaving 13 bases between. The chain's CDR3 is CASSQEEQVDGYTF. The CDR3 DNA follows: TGCGCCAGCAGCCAAGAGGAACAGGTTGACGGCTACACCTTC.

This chain links TRBV11-3 with TRBJ1-1; D ambiguous. Germline loops: CDR1 SGHNT, CDR2 YENEEA. Trimming took off 3 bases at V and 5 bases at J, with 13 bases between the two ends. This CDR3 is built from 14 residues. The CDR3 bases are TGTGCCAGCAGCTTTACGCCGGTGGGGACTGAAGCTTTCTTT. Encoded protein: CASSFTPVGTEAFF.

This clone has just a few counts. This sequence joins TRBV10-3 and TRBJ2-7; D not resolved. The length of the CDR3 is 11 residues. The germline gives CDR1 ENHRY, CDR2 SYGVKD. Between the trimmed V and J ends, which lost 0 bases and 6 bases, there was a span of 3 bases. The DNA of the CDR3 is TGTGCCATCAGTGAGTCAGCCGAGCAGTACTTC. This encodes CAISESAEQYF.

This rearrangement joins TRBV4-1 to TRBJ2-3, with 8 bases identical to TRBD1. Germline lookup yields CDR1 MGHRA and CDR2 YSYEKL. V lost 4 bases and J lost 0; bases outside the gene matches: 3. The CDR3 is 15 residues long. CDR3 in amino acids: CASSPDRESTDTQYF. The CDR3 DNA follows: TGCGCCAGCAGCCCGGACAGGGAGAGCACAGATACGCAGTATTTT.

This chain links TRBV7-6 with TRBJ1-6; 7 bases map to TRBD1. Trimming cost V 4 bases and J 7 bases; bases outside gene matches: 7. CDR1 SGHVS and CDR2 FNYEAQ come from the germline V gene. CDR3 length: 15 residues. CDR3 bases: TGTGCCAGCAGCTCAGACAGGGCGGGAAATTCACCCCTCCACTTT. This codes for CASSSDRAGNSPLHF.

This chain links TRBV29-1 with TRBJ1-2, with 11 bases that match TRBD1. The V and J ends lost 7 bases and 8 bases, in that order; junction bases with no gene match: 9. The CDR3 spans 13 residues. Germline values: CDR1 SQVTM, CDR2 ANQGSEA. The CDR3 spells CSGRGQGAEGYTF. CDR3 DNA: TGCAGCGGCAGAGGACAGGGGGCTGAAGGCTACACCTTC.

The chain joins TRBV7-2 to TRBJ2-1; 8 bases are shared with TRBD2. This CDR3 has 15 amino acids. Germline CDR1 and CDR2: SGHTA and FQGNSA. After removal of 5 bases from V and 1 base from J, the junction contained 4 bases not matched to a gene. CDR3 nucleotide sequence: TGTGCCAGCAGCACAACTAGCGGATCCTACAATGAGCAGTTCTTC. This codes for CASSTTSGSYNEQFF.

The chain has TRBV11-2 and TRBJ2-1, with 10 bases that match TRBD2. V shed 1 base and J 3 bases; nucleotides not matched to a gene: 0. CDR1 SGHAT and CDR2 FQNNGV come from the germline V gene. This CDR3 is built from 15 residues. CDR3 protein: CASSLASGGYNEQFF. The CDR3 DNA reads as TGTGCCAGCAGCTTAGCTAGCGGGGGCTACAATGAGCAGTTCTTC.

This chain joins TRBV7-2 and TRBJ1-1, with 9 bases that match TRBD1. The V gene end was trimmed by 3 bases and the J gene end by 4 bases; junction bases not matched to a gene: 6. Germline values: CDR1 SGHTA, CDR2 FQGNSA. This CDR3 spans 15 amino acids. CDR3 region: CASSFKTGGSTEAFF. DNA for the CDR3: TGTGCCAGCAGCTTTAAGACAGGGGGGAGCACTGAAGCTTTCTTT.

The chain is built from TRBV10-3 and TRBJ1-2, with D unresolved. This CDR3 comprises 13 residues. Deletions cut 3 bases from V and 0 bases from J, with 5 bases between. Germline CDR1 is ENHRY and CDR2 is SYGVKD. In DNA form, the CDR3 reads TGTGCCATCAGTGACGGACCTAACTATGGCTACACCTTC. It is translated as CAISDGPNYGYTF.

The gene calls are TRBV27 and TRBJ1-6; 7 bases are a match to TRBD1. The junction had 8 bases not matched to a gene; V was cut back by 6 bases and J by 3 bases. Germline V gene lookup returns CDR1 MNHEY and CDR2 SMNVEV (reference sequence). The CDR3 covers 16 residues. The CDR3 nucleotides read TGTGCCAGCAGGGAGACAGGGTCGAACTATAATTCACCCCTCCACTTT. It yields the protein CASRETGSNYNSPLHF.

V and J are TRBV18 and TRBJ2-3; no clear D gene. The CDR3 loop spans 12 amino acids. Germline V gives CDR1 KGHSH, CDR2 LQKENI. Trimming took off 6 bases at V and 5 bases at J, with 9 bases between the two ends. DNA of the CDR3: TGTGCCAGCTCCCCAATGCGAGATACGCAGTATTTT. This translates into CASSPMRDTQYF.

The gene calls are TRBV9 and TRBJ1-2; D is ambiguous. Trimming shortened V by 0 bases and J by 6 bases, and 12 bases separated the two germline ends. The CDR3 totals 14 residues. Germline assignment: CDR1 SGDLS and CDR2 YYNGEE. The CDR3 bases are TGTGCCAGCAGCGTAGCTGGGAACCGACATGGCTACACCTTC. Protein sequence: CASSVAGNRHGYTF.

The chain joins TRBV24-1 to TRBJ1-4, with D unresolved. The CDR3 loop spans 14 amino acids. Trimming took 4 bases from V and 4 from J, leaving 9 bases between them. Germline CDR1 reads KGHDR; CDR2 reads SFDVKD. CDR3: CATSENSLNEKLFF. The CDR3 region has the DNA TGTGCCACCAGTGAGAACAGCCTTAATGAAAAACTGTTTTTT.

The rearrangement links TRBV6-1 to TRBJ2-7; D is possibly TRBD1 or TRBD2 (6 bases each). The CDR3 has 16 residues. Trimming took off 3 bases at V and 4 bases at J, with 19 bases between the two ends. Germline values: CDR1 MNHNS, CDR2 SASEGT. The CDR3 spells CASSEGGRAASYEQYF. The CDR3 coding sequence is TGTGCCAGCAGTGAGGGGGGCAGGGCCGCTTCGTACGAGCAGTACTTC.

The chain recombines TRBV5-1 with TRBJ1-1; D is uncertain. CDR3 length equals 13 residues. V lost 3 bases to trimming and J lost 5 bases, with 11 bases between them. Germline V CDR1 and CDR2: SGHRS, YFSETQ. The CDR3 coding sequence is TGCGCCAGCAGCTCGGACGTGGGGACTGAAGCTTTCTTT. This sequence encodes CASSSDVGTEAFF. Looking up the rest from reference TRBV5-1 and TRBJ1-1 gives the full variable domain: KAGVTQTPRYLIKTRGQQVTLSCSPISGHRSVSWYQQTPGQGLQFLFEYFSETQRNKGNFPGRFSGRQFSNSRSEMNVSTLELGDSALYLCASSSDVGTEAFFGQGTRLTVV.

The J gene is TRBJ2-2, the V gene TRBV28; tentatively, D is TRBD2 (6 bases). Looked up from germline, CDR1 is MDHEN and CDR2 is SYDVKM. V shed 5 bases and J shed 4 bases, with 11 bases lying between them. The CDR3 sequence is 14 residues long. The CDR3 reads CASSPGVSTGELFF. The CDR3 DNA follows: TGTGCCAGCAGTCCGGGAGTATCCACCGGGGAGCTGTTTTTT.

J is TRBJ1-1 and V is TRBV19; 12 positions agree with TRBD1. CDR3 length: 16 residues. The germline CDR1 and CDR2 sequences are LNHDA and SQIVND (reference sequence). With V trimmed by 3 bases and J by 5 bases, 7 bases remained unmatched. The CDR3 is CASSILGQGAGTEAFF. CDR3 DNA: TGTGCCAGTAGTATCTTGGGACAGGGGGCCGGGACTGAAGCTTTCTTT.

The chain is built from TRBV18 and TRBJ1-1; 9 positions agree with TRBD1. CDR3 length: 16 amino acids. Trimming cost V 2 bases and J 2 bases; bases outside gene matches: 6. CDR1 and CDR2 (germline): KGHSH, LQKENI. This CDR3 is CASSPGADRGNTEAFF. CDR3 bases: TGTGCCAGCTCACCAGGGGCGGACAGGGGCAACACTGAAGCTTTCTTT. Complete variable domain (other parts from reference TRBV18 and TRBJ1-1): NAGVMQNPRHLVRRRGQEARLRCSPMKGHSHVYWYRQLPEEGLKFMVYLQKENIIDESGMPKERFSAEFPKEGPSILRIQQVVRGDSAAYFCASSPGADRGNTEAFFGQGTRLTVV.